This T cell receptor (beta chain) was recovered during a study of blood T cell repertoires in COVID-19. Study-level background: COVID-19 samples, acute and convalescent, were from the United States, Italy and Spain. In each case, the material was cDNA or gDNA derived from T cells, B-cell-depleted T cells, or PBMCs.

The CDR3 is 12 amino acids. V was trimmed by 8 bases and J by 3 bases, leaving 9 bases between them. Authors' methods: How many nucleated cells were present was estimated from reference gene primer amplification. Produced via immunoSEQ multiplex PCR; TCRdb's table is partial and in-frame only. V, J and clone size are those of that table, while D and trimming were read from the DNA. The data show approximately 220,000 clones, around 82% seen once. The V gene is TRBV12-3 or TRBV12-4, the J gene TRBJ2-3, with D tentatively TRBD2 (5 bases). The specimen was peripheral blood. The TCR comes from a woman aged 45-65 years with acute or convalescent COVID-19. The CDR3 spells CASGRGTDTQYF. The CDR3 region has the DNA TGTGCCAGCGGCCGGGGAACAGATACGCAGTATTTT.